The rows below give T cell receptor beta chains drawn from one sample of a study of T cells after yellow fever vaccination. TCRdb reprocessed the 5' RACE reads via MiXCR and lists one record per CDR3 protein. The sample lists about 580,000 distinct CDR3 sequences, less than 20% occurring once. The specimen was PBMCs, collected 5 to 6 days after the first yellow fever vaccination. Receptor source: a young man who received the YFV17D yellow fever vaccine. Both conserved end residues are part of each CDR3. The order of the fields is clone size, D gene, V gene, J gene, CDR3 protein, CDR3 DNA. A D gene is named only where the DNA matches it firmly. Clone size appears in some rows only: once, few, many, or a class for an expanded clone.

abundance: few; d_gene: TRBD1; v_gene: TRBV10-3; j_gene: TRBJ2-7; CDR3aa: CAIRSKGDRDEQYF; CDR3nt: TGTGCCATCAGAAGTAAAGGGGACAGGGACGAGCAGTACTTC
abundance: few; d_gene: .; v_gene: TRBV5-1; j_gene: TRBJ2-6; CDR3aa: CASSWGNSGANVLTF; CDR3nt: TGCGCCAGCAGCTGGGGGAACTCTGGGGCCAACGTCCTGACTTTC
abundance: .; d_gene: TRBD1; v_gene: TRBV20-1; j_gene: TRBJ1-2; CDR3aa: CSALYRGRYGYTF; CDR3nt: TGCAGTGCATTGTACAGGGGGCGGTATGGCTACACCTTC
abundance: .; d_gene: .; v_gene: TRBV29-1; j_gene: TRBJ1-3; CDR3aa: CSVVFPTRGNTIYF; CDR3nt: TGCAGCGTTGTTTTTCCTACTCGTGGGAACACCATATATTTT
abundance: few; d_gene: .; v_gene: TRBV29-1; j_gene: TRBJ2-5; CDR3aa: CSAGGRLTGHQTQYF; CDR3nt: TGCAGCGCCGGTGGACGGTTAACGGGACACCAGACCCAGTACTTC
abundance: .; d_gene: .; v_gene: TRBV6-5; j_gene: TRBJ1-4; CDR3aa: CASRVGTAYEKLFF; CDR3nt: TGTGCCAGCAGAGTCGGAACAGCCTACGAAAAACTGTTTTTT
abundance: .; d_gene: .; v_gene: TRBV7-2; j_gene: TRBJ2-5; CDR3aa: CASSPGRSGAETQYF; CDR3nt: TGTGCCAGCAGCCCGGGACGATCGGGAGCAGAGACCCAGTACTTC
abundance: few; d_gene: .; v_gene: TRBV11-2; j_gene: TRBJ1-1; CDR3aa: CASSSVGEQGAWTEAFF; CDR3nt: TGTGCCAGCAGCTCCGTAGGGGAACAGGGAGCATGGACTGAAGCTTTCTTT
abundance: .; d_gene: .; v_gene: TRBV5-4; j_gene: TRBJ2-3; CDR3aa: CASTRWDLSTDTQYF; CDR3nt: TGTGCCAGCACCCGATGGGACCTTAGCACAGATACGCAGTATTTT
abundance: .; d_gene: TRBD1; v_gene: TRBV5-1; j_gene: TRBJ2-7; CDR3aa: CASSLGTAGQGVPYEQYF; CDR3nt: TGCGCCAGCAGCTTGGGGACCGCGGGACAGGGGGTCCCCTACGAGCAGTACTTC
abundance: .; d_gene: .; v_gene: TRBV4-3; j_gene: TRBJ2-2; CDR3aa: CASSQIGGSNTGELFF; CDR3nt: TGCGCCAGCAGCCAAATTGGGGGATCGAACACCGGGGAGCTGTTTTTT
abundance: few; d_gene: .; v_gene: TRBV6-2/TRBV6-3; j_gene: TRBJ1-1; CDR3aa: CASTIRTEAFF; CDR3nt: TGTGCCAGCACCATAAGAACTGAAGCTTTCTTT
abundance: few; d_gene: .; v_gene: TRBV5-6; j_gene: TRBJ1-5; CDR3aa: CASSFRGAQPQHF; CDR3nt: TGTGCCAGCAGCTTTAGGGGGGCTCAGCCCCAGCATTTT
abundance: few; d_gene: .; v_gene: TRBV6-1; j_gene: TRBJ1-2; CDR3aa: CASRPRQDFPNYGYTF; CDR3nt: TGTGCCAGCAGACCTCGACAGGACTTCCCTAACTATGGCTACACCTTC
abundance: .; d_gene: TRBD1; v_gene: TRBV7-9; j_gene: TRBJ2-3; CDR3aa: CASTHEGAGDTQYF; CDR3nt: TGTGCCAGCACCCACGAGGGGGCTGGAGATACGCAGTATTTT
abundance: .; d_gene: TRBD1; v_gene: TRBV7-6; j_gene: TRBJ2-1; CDR3aa: CASSSGQGIPFF; CDR3nt: TGTGCCAGCAGCTCGGGACAGGGGATTCCGTTCTTC
abundance: .; d_gene: TRBD2; v_gene: TRBV20-1; j_gene: TRBJ2-5; CDR3aa: CSARGLAGQQETQYF; CDR3nt: TGCAGTGCTAGAGGGTTAGCGGGACAACAAGAGACCCAGTACTTC
abundance: few; d_gene: .; v_gene: TRBV5-6; j_gene: TRBJ2-7; CDR3aa: CASSLFRTLYEQYF; CDR3nt: TGTGCCAGCAGCTTGTTTCGGACGCTCTACGAGCAGTACTTC
abundance: .; d_gene: .; v_gene: TRBV7-3; j_gene: TRBJ2-2; CDR3aa: CASSLNQGGPFATGELFF; CDR3nt: TGTGCCAGCAGCTTAAATCAGGGGGGGCCTTTTGCCACCGGGGAGCTGTTTTTT
abundance: .; d_gene: .; v_gene: TRBV4-3; j_gene: TRBJ1-1; CDR3aa: CASSHAAGENTEAFF; CDR3nt: TGCGCCAGCAGCCATGCTGCAGGGGAGAACACTGAAGCTTTCTTT
abundance: .; d_gene: TRBD2; v_gene: TRBV5-5; j_gene: TRBJ2-3; CDR3aa: CATRLAGGRDTQYF; CDR3nt: TGTGCCACCCGCCTAGCGGGGGGTAGAGATACGCAGTATTTT
abundance: few; d_gene: .; v_gene: TRBV2; j_gene: TRBJ2-2; CDR3aa: CASTYRQGGELFF; CDR3nt: TGTGCCAGCACCTACCGCCAGGGCGGGGAGCTGTTTTTT
abundance: many; d_gene: .; v_gene: TRBV29-1; j_gene: TRBJ1-4; CDR3aa: CSVEADNEKLFF; CDR3nt: TGCAGCGTTGAGGCGGATAATGAAAAACTGTTTTTT
abundance: .; d_gene: TRBD1; v_gene: TRBV29-1; j_gene: TRBJ2-5; CDR3aa: CSVDGTGQETQYF; CDR3nt: TGCAGCGTTGATGGGACAGGTCAAGAGACCCAGTACTTC
abundance: few; d_gene: .; v_gene: TRBV5-6; j_gene: TRBJ2-5; CDR3aa: CASSLGPKGTQYF; CDR3nt: TGTGCCAGCAGCCTGGGACCTAAGGGGACCCAGTACTTC
abundance: few; d_gene: .; v_gene: TRBV7-2; j_gene: TRBJ2-7; CDR3aa: CASSFASQGFKQYF; CDR3nt: TGTGCCAGCAGCTTTGCGTCTCAAGGGTTCAAGCAGTACTTC
abundance: .; d_gene: .; v_gene: TRBV7-2; j_gene: TRBJ2-7; CDR3aa: CASSLTRDSGTYGQYF; CDR3nt: TGTGCCAGCAGCTTAACCCGGGACAGCGGGACTTACGGACAGTACTTC
abundance: .; d_gene: .; v_gene: TRBV7-9; j_gene: TRBJ2-1; CDR3aa: CASSLWSPGNEQFF; CDR3nt: TGTGCCAGCAGCTTATGGTCTCCGGGAAATGAGCAGTTCTTC
abundance: .; d_gene: .; v_gene: TRBV7-9; j_gene: TRBJ1-5; CDR3aa: CAPLRGVEDQPQHF; CDR3nt: TGTGCCCCCCTTCGCGGGGTCGAAGATCAGCCCCAGCATTTT
abundance: .; d_gene: TRBD1; v_gene: TRBV20-1; j_gene: TRBJ1-6; CDR3aa: CSAPGGQGSYNSPLHF; CDR3nt: TGCAGTGCTCCCGGGGGACAGGGCTCCTATAATTCACCCCTCCACTTT
abundance: few; d_gene: .; v_gene: TRBV10-1; j_gene: TRBJ2-3; CDR3aa: CASSEPSFNTQYF; CDR3nt: TGCGCCAGCAGTGAGCCTAGTTTCAATACGCAGTATTTT
abundance: .; d_gene: .; v_gene: TRBV4-3; j_gene: TRBJ2-3; CDR3aa: CASSQDIRGPSWVTDTQYF; CDR3nt: TGCGCCAGCAGCCAAGATATTAGAGGGCCCTCATGGGTCACAGATACGCAGTATTTT
abundance: .; d_gene: TRBD1; v_gene: TRBV12-3/TRBV12-4; j_gene: TRBJ1-2; CDR3aa: CASTTTGSANYGYTF; CDR3nt: TGTGCCAGCACCACGACAGGGAGCGCTAACTATGGCTACACCTTC
abundance: .; d_gene: TRBD1; v_gene: TRBV29-1; j_gene: TRBJ1-1; CDR3aa: CSVLRTGSNTEAFF; CDR3nt: TGCAGCGTTTTGAGGACAGGGAGCAACACTGAAGCTTTCTTT
abundance: .; d_gene: .; v_gene: TRBV4-2; j_gene: TRBJ1-6; CDR3aa: CASSQDSNSYNSPLHF; CDR3nt: TGTGCCAGCAGCCAGGACAGCAACTCCTATAATTCACCCCTCCACTTT
abundance: .; d_gene: .; v_gene: TRBV6-1; j_gene: TRBJ1-5; CDR3aa: CASPIGLSNQPQHF; CDR3nt: TGTGCCAGCCCCATCGGACTTTCCAATCAGCCCCAGCATTTT
abundance: few; d_gene: .; v_gene: TRBV29-1; j_gene: TRBJ1-1; CDR3aa: CSVDSGTEAFF; CDR3nt: TGCAGCGTCGACAGCGGTACTGAAGCTTTCTTT
abundance: few; d_gene: .; v_gene: TRBV19; j_gene: TRBJ2-1; CDR3aa: CASSAQWYNEQFF; CDR3nt: TGTGCCAGTAGTGCCCAGTGGTACAATGAGCAGTTCTTC
abundance: .; d_gene: TRBD2; v_gene: TRBV12-3/TRBV12-4; j_gene: TRBJ2-5; CDR3aa: CASSFSGGLQETQYF; CDR3nt: TGTGCCAGCAGTTTTAGCGGGGGACTCCAAGAGACCCAGTACTTC
abundance: .; d_gene: TRBD1; v_gene: TRBV12-3/TRBV12-4; j_gene: TRBJ2-1; CDR3aa: CASSYGQGTEQFF; CDR3nt: TGTGCCAGCAGTTACGGACAGGGGACTGAGCAGTTCTTC
abundance: .; d_gene: .; v_gene: TRBV4-1; j_gene: TRBJ2-6; CDR3aa: CASSQDRLTGANVLTF; CDR3nt: TGCGCCAGCAGCCAAGACAGACTAACTGGGGCCAACGTCCTGACTTTC
abundance: few; d_gene: .; v_gene: TRBV20-1; j_gene: TRBJ2-1; CDR3aa: CSASPGTGNEQFF; CDR3nt: TGCAGTGCTAGTCCGGGGACGGGGAATGAGCAGTTCTTC